This T cell receptor (beta chain) was sequenced in a study of blood T cell repertoires in COVID-19. Study information: Acute and convalescent COVID-19 specimens originated in the United States, Italy and Spain.

Method: immunoSEQ multiplex PCR; TCRdb's copy keeps in-frame clones and lacks some. The sample lists 300,000 to 400,000 clones; approximately 90% were seen once. CDR1 and CDR2 from the germline V gene are SGDLS and YYNGEE. Trimming stripped 4 bases from V and 5 bases from J, with 18 bases between. The CDR3 contains 15 residues. Assignments of participants to cohorts depended upon their own reported clinical history. The source of this sequence is a woman in her 30s with acute COVID-19. V is TRBV9 and J is TRBJ1-2; D remains unclear. The sample comprised PBMCs or T cells enriched from blood (not recorded which). As DNA, the CDR3 is TGTGCCAGCAGCCCTATCTATGAGGAGCAGTATGGCTACACCTTC. It is translated as CASSPIYEEQYGYTF.